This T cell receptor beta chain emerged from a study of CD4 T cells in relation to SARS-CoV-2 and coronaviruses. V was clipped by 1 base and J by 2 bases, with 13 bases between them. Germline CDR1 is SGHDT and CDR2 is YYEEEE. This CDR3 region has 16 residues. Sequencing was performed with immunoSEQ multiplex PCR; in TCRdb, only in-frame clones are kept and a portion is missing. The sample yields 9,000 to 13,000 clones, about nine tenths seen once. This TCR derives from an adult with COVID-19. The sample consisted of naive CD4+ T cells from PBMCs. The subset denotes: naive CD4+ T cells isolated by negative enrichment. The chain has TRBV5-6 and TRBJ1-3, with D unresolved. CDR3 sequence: CASSLSVGFTGNTIYF. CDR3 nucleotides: TGTGCCAGCAGCTTGTCGGTGGGTTTTACTGGAAACACCATATATTTT.